Sequencing of this T cell receptor (beta chain) was carried out in a study of T cells in Graves' hyperthyroidism and ophthalmopathy. The CDR3 covers 18 residues. CDR1 is SGHTA, CDR2 FQGNSA, per germline. With V trimmed by 5 bases and J by 3 bases, 14 bases remained unmatched. Amplified TCR beta CDR3 regions derived from RNA transcripts. With the HTBI primer set, the TCR CDR3 went through a first round of RT-PCR. TCRdb independently ran MiXCR on the multiplex PCR reads; one entry per CDR3 protein. The sample has a few hundred thousand distinct CDR3 sequences; 15% to 17% are singletons. The table lists this clonotype with many counts. Investigators excluded patients with uncontrolled infection, other autoimmune disease, pregnancy or lactation. Clinical symptoms, serum thyroxine, TRAb, thyroid ultrasound and orbital computed tomography established diagnosis.

The chain couples TRBV7-2 to TRBJ2-3; 10 nucleotides match TRBD2. The TCR sequence derives from a woman aged 18 to 35 with Graves' hyperthyroidism. Sequencing was carried out using blood. The CDR3 DNA reads TGTGCCAGCAGCCCGCTTTTAGGAACTAGCGGGATGACAGATACGCAGTATTTT. As protein: CASSPLLGTSGMTDTQYF.